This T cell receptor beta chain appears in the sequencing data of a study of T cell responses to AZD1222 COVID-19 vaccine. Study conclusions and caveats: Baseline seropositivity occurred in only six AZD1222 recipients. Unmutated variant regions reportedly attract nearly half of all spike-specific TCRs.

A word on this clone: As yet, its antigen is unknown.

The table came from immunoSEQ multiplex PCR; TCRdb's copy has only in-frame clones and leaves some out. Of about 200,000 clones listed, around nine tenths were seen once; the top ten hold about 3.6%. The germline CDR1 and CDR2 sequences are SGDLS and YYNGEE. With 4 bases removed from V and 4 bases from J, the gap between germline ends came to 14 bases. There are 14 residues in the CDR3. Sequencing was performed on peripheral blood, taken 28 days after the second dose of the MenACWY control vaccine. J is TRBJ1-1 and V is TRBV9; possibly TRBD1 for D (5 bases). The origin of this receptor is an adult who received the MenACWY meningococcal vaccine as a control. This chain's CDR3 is CASSTKDRTTEAFF. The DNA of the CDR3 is TGTGCCAGCAGCACTAAAGACAGAACCACTGAAGCTTTCTTT.